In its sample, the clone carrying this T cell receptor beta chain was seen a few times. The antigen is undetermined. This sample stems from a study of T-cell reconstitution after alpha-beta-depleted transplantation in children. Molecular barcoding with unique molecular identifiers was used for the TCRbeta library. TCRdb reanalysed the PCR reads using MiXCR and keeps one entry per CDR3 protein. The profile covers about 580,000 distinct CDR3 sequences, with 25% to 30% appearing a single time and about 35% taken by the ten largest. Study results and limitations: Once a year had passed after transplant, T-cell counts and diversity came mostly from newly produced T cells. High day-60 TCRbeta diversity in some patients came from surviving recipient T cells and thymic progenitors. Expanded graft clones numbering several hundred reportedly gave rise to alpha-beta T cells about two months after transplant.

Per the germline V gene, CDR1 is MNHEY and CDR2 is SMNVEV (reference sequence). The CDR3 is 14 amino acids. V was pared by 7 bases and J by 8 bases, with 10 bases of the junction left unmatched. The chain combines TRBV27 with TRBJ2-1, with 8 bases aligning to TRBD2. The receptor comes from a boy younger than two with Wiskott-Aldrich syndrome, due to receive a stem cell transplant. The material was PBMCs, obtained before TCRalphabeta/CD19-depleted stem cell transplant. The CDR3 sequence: CASKRSGRAYEQFF. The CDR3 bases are TGTGCCAGCAAAAGGTCCGGGAGGGCTTATGAGCAGTTCTTC.